This record looks at one T cell receptor (beta chain) sequence and its context. Antigen specificity is unknown. The sample is drawn from a study of cytomegalovirus exposure and HLA in healthy donors. Looked up from germline, CDR1 is GTSNPN and CDR2 is SVGIG (reference sequence). The CDR3 spans 17 residues. V shed 0 bases and J 5 bases; nucleotides not matched to a gene: 10. PCR used 60 Vbeta primers and 13 Jbeta primers. The table came from immunoSEQ multiplex PCR; TCRdb's copy has only in-frame clones and leaves some out. This sample has approximately 190,000 clones; around 80% occur once, and the top ten carry about 6%. Study-level results: TCR beta chains associated with HLA were, in a later analysis, more clonally expanded than equally common others. In vitro data verified a few CMV-associated chains as specific for CMV antigens.

This TCR derives from a man aged 35-49 years in good health and CMV-seropositive. The chain carries TRBV30 and TRBJ1-4; 9 bases agree with TRBD1. The specimen sequenced was PBMCs. The CDR3 bases are TGTGCCTGGAGTGTAAGGGCCGGGACAGGGCTAAATGAAAAACTGTTTTTT. Protein: CAWSVRAGTGLNEKLFF.